These 22 T cell receptor beta chains came from one sample sequenced in a study of breast tumors, draining lymph nodes, adjacent tissues. Axillary draining lymph nodes of breast cancer patients supplied the node samples. Each CDR3 protein is one row after TCRdb ran MiXCR on the multiplex PCR reads. The table shows some 120,000 distinct CDR3 sequences, with just under 20% occurring only once. The specimen was axillary lymph node tissue. These receptors were obtained from a female donor with breast cancer. Some clones in this sample may be carry-over from other donors' samples.

A remark on this clonotype: A much larger clone sits a single nucleotide away, making a read error possible. V usage is TRBV6-1 and J usage is TRBJ2-5; 13 bases match TRBD2. Germline CDR1 reads MNHNS; CDR2 reads SASEGT. The CDR3 length is 16 residues. J lost 5 bases, V lost 3 bases, and 6 bases had no gene match. The CDR3 DNA follows: TGTGCCAGCAGTGAGATGACTAGCGGGGGGCGGGAGACCCAGTACTTC. It translates to CASSEMTSGGRETQYF.

This clonotype was recorded at least ten times. The rearrangement uses TRBV5-1 and TRBJ1-2; 9 bases fit TRBD1. The germline V gene has CDR1 SGHRS and CDR2 YFSETQ. With 5 bases clipped from V and 10 bases from J, the junction kept 9 bases outside the gene matches. CDR3 size: 13 residues. For the CDR3, the DNA is TGCGCCAGCAGTTATACCGGGACAGGGTTCTACACCTTC. Its protein product is CASSYTGTGFYTF.

Points on this clonotype: Relative to the germline gene, one junction end is altered; a read error may explain this. This chain links TRBV5-4 with TRBJ1-4, with D possibly TRBD1 on 5 matching bases. The CDR3 extends over 14 amino acids. Germline values: CDR1 SGHNT, CDR2 YYREEE (reference sequence). Written as DNA, the CDR3 is TGTGCCAGCAGCTTGGGGCAGGGTAATCAAAAACTGTTTTTT. Translating gives CASSLGQGNQKLFF.

Ten or more counts support this clonotype. The rearrangement joins TRBV20-1 to TRBJ1-5; possibly TRBD1 for D (6 bases). This CDR3 spans 16 amino acids. In germline, CDR1 is DFQATT, CDR2 SNEGSKA (reference sequence). V lost 2 bases to trimming and J lost 1 base, with 15 bases between them. The CDR3 spells CSARSHPGASNQPQHF. Written as DNA, the CDR3 is TGCAGTGCTAGAAGCCATCCGGGGGCGAGCAATCAGCCCCAGCATTTT.

This clonotype was seen ten or more times. The CDR3 DNA reads TGTGCCAGCAGCTTGGTACAGGGCGGTGGCTACACCTTC. It yields the protein CASSLVQGGGYTF. The chain links TRBV5-6 to TRBJ1-2; perhaps TRBD1 as D (6 bases). The V gene's germline CDR1 is SGHDT and CDR2 YYEEEE. The CDR3 loop spans 13 amino acids. The V end was cut by 0 bases, the J end by 7 bases, with 10 bases between.

This clonotype was counted between two and nine times. Compared with germline, one end of the junction differs, possibly owing to a read error. The chain uses TRBV19 and TRBJ2-3; D perhaps matches TRBD1 (6 bases). CDR1 LNHDA and CDR2 SQIVND come from the germline V gene (reference sequence). There are 14 residues in the CDR3. The CDR3, as DNA: TGTGCCGGTAGTCTGCGACAGGGCACAGATACGCAGTATTTT. Translation: CAGSLRQGTDTQYF.

In this sample, this clonotype turned up once. A much bigger clone sits one base away, suggesting this may be a read error. The rearrangement joins TRBV6-5 to TRBJ2-3; perhaps TRBD2 as D (5 bases). This CDR3 is 15 amino acids long. Germline loops: CDR1 MNHEY, CDR2 SVGAGI. The CDR3 region is CASSFDRGSADTQCF. DNA of the CDR3: TGTGCCAGCAGTTTCGATCGGGGTTCGGCAGATACGCAGTGTTTT.

Notes on this clonotype: Since a much larger clone is just one base distant, this may be a read error. J is TRBJ1-4 and V is TRBV2; possible D gene TRBD1, 6 bases. The V end was cut by 4 bases, the J end by 7 bases, with 13 bases between. Per germline, CDR1 SNHLY and CDR2 FYNNEI. The CDR3 has 14 amino acids. This chain's CDR3 is CASSATRGAEKLFF. CDR3 nucleotide sequence: TGTGCCAGCAGTGCAACCAGGGGCGCTGAAAAACTGTTTTTT. Full variable domain (rest looked up from reference TRBV2 and TRBJ1-4): EPEVTQTPSHQVTQMGQEVILRCVPISNHLYFYWYRQILGQKVEFLVSFYNNEISEKSEIFDDQFSVERPDGSNFTLKIRSTKLEDSAMYFCASSATRGAEKLFFGSGTQLSVL.

This clonotype was seen ten or more times. The CDR3 nucleotides are TGTGCCAGCAGTTTGCGGCGGGATGACAATGAGCAGTTCTTC. Its protein product is CASSLRRDDNEQFF. The chain recombines TRBV12-3 or TRBV12-4 with TRBJ2-1; D perhaps matches TRBD2 (6 bases). Trimming removed 3 bases at V and 5 bases at J, with 11 bases between. This CDR3 has 14 residues.

The table lists this clonotype with many counts. The chain combines TRBV11-3 with TRBJ2-2; no reliable D call. The V gene's germline CDR1 is SGHNT and CDR2 YENEEA. The CDR3 consists of 13 residues. V was shortened by 2 bases and J by 5 bases, with 6 bases between the two germline ends. DNA of the CDR3: TGTGCCAGCAGCTTATTCGAAACCGGGGAGCTGTTTTTT. It specifies CASSLFETGELFF.

About this clonotype itself: A much larger clone lies one base from this, so it may be a read error. The chain links TRBV12-3 or TRBV12-4 to TRBJ1-2; D not certain. V was clipped by 2 bases and J by 12 bases, with 13 bases between them. The CDR3 has 12 residues. The CDR3 region has the DNA TGTGCCAGCAGTTTATGGGGTAGCGGCCACACCTTC. Translating gives CASSLWGSGHTF.

This clonotype came up many times. This rearrangement joins TRBV10-2 to TRBJ1-2, with no clear D. The V gene lost 2 bases and the J gene lost 2 bases, with 3 bases spanning the gap. Germline CDR1 and CDR2: WSHSY and SAAADI. This CDR3 is built from 12 residues. For the CDR3, the DNA is TGCGCCAGCAGTGAGCTGAACTATGGCTACACCTTC. Translating gives CASSELNYGYTF.

As concerns this clonotype: This may be a read error: a much more frequent sequence differs by one nucleotide. Here the CDR3 omits its conserved ending phenylalanine or tryptophan, so a read error is the likely source. The chain employs TRBV9 and TRBJ2-1; 9 bases line up with TRBD2. The CDR3 has 15 residues. CDR1 is SGDLS, CDR2 YYNGEE, per germline. Unmatched junction bases numbered 8, after V lost 4 bases and J lost 6 bases. This CDR3 is CASSFSGSRGNEQFL. Written as DNA, the CDR3 is TGTGCCAGCAGCTTTAGCGGGAGCAGGGGCAATGAGCAGTTCCTC.

V usage is TRBV5-1 and J usage is TRBJ2-3; 12 positions agree with TRBD2. This CDR3 has 15 residues. Germline CDR1 reads SGHRS; CDR2 reads YFSETQ. Trimming cost V 1 base and J 5 bases; bases outside gene matches: 2. The CDR3 DNA reads as TGCGCCAGCAGCTTGACTAGCGGGAGGTTAGATACGCAGTATTTT. Protein sequence: CASSLTSGRLDTQYF.

A few counts support this clonotype. The gene calls are TRBV27 and TRBJ2-4; D could derive from TRBD1 or TRBD2 (5 bases each). CDR3 size: 11 residues. Per germline, CDR1 MNHEY and CDR2 SMNVEV (reference sequence). The V and J ends lost 5 bases and 6 bases respectively, with 5 bases between them. In DNA form, the CDR3 reads TGTGCCAGCAGTGGGGGAAACATTCAGTACTTC. This sequence encodes CASSGGNIQYF.

This clonotype was observed at least ten times. The rearrangement uses TRBV5-8 and TRBJ2-3, with a possible D match to TRBD1 (6 bases). The V end lost 4 bases, the J end lost 10 bases, and 13 bases lay between the germline ends. This CDR3 comprises 12 residues. Germline CDR1 is SGHTS and CDR2 is YDEGEE. The DNA of the CDR3 is TGTGCCAGCAGCAACTCAGGGGAAGCGCAGTATTTT. Translating gives CASSNSGEAQYF.

This clonotype showed up many times. The rearrangement joins TRBV9 to TRBJ2-7; TRBD1 is a possible D gene (6 bases). Germline V CDR1 and CDR2: SGDLS, YYNGEE. The ends were cut back, 2 bases at V and 4 bases at J, with 16 bases in the middle. This CDR3 region has 15 residues. The CDR3 reads CASSVGPGGAYEQYF. CDR3 in DNA: TGTGCCAGCAGCGTTGGCCCTGGGGGCGCGTACGAGCAGTACTTC.

Details on this clonotype: A much more abundant neighbour one base away suggests this may be a read error. This sequence joins TRBV10-1 and TRBJ1-2; D gene unclear. CDR3 length: 16 residues. The germline V gene has CDR1 WNHNN and CDR2 SYGVQD (reference sequence). Trimming removed 6 bases at V and 4 bases at J, with 21 bases between. The CDR3 spells CASRSSDLFSAYGYTF. The CDR3, as DNA: TGCGCCAGCAGATCTAGTGATTTGTTCTCGGCCTATGGCTACACCTTC.

Many counts were recorded for this clonotype. J is TRBJ2-7 and V is TRBV3-1; TRBD1 agrees at 7 bases. The CDR3 consists of 16 residues. J gave up 3 bases and V 0 bases, and 8 bases lay outside the gene matches. Germline V gene lookup returns CDR1 LGHDT and CDR2 YNNKEL (reference sequence). This CDR3 is CASSQDSDRAVYEQYF. Written as DNA, the CDR3 is TGTGCCAGCAGCCAAGATTCCGACAGGGCCGTCTACGAGCAGTACTTC.

This clonotype has a count of ten or more. The V and J genes are TRBV20-1 and TRBJ2-3; 10 nucleotides agree with TRBD2. Losses at the gene ends were 5 bases for V and 3 bases for J; bases not matched to a gene: 8. In germline, CDR1 is DFQATT, CDR2 SNEGSKA (reference sequence). CDR3 length: 15 residues. DNA of the CDR3: TGCAGTGCTCCAGCTAGCGGGAGTTGGACAGATACGCAGTATTTT. It translates to CSAPASGSWTDTQYF.

The V gene is TRBV2, the J gene TRBJ2-4; D is uncertain. CDR1 is SNHLY and CDR2 is FYNNEI in the germline V gene. Trimming pared 3 bases from V and 0 bases from J, leaving 12 bases between. The CDR3 runs 16 residues. CDR3 sequence reads: CASSDRQLLAKNIQYF. CDR3 in DNA: TGTGCCAGCAGTGACAGGCAGCTACTAGCCAAAAACATTCAGTACTTC.

This clonotype was detected many times. The J gene is TRBJ2-5, the V gene TRBV12-3 or TRBV12-4, with 8 bases matching TRBD1. Trimming took 6 bases from V and 3 from J; bases not matched to a gene: 3. CDR3 length equals 13 residues. The CDR3: CASRGQGKETQYF. The DNA for the CDR3 is TGTGCCAGCAGAGGACAGGGAAAAGAGACCCAGTACTTC.